This T cell receptor beta chain was obtained from a study of blood T cell repertoires in COVID-19. The overall study: The study drew acute and convalescent COVID-19 samples from the United States, Italy and Spain.

Enrolled through a virtual design, the participants were between about 18 and 100 years of age and came from approximately 25 US areas. Participant reports of clinical history set cohort assignment. CDR1 and CDR2 from the germline V gene are LNHDA and SQIVND (reference sequence). The ends were cut back, 1 base at V and 3 bases at J, with 9 bases in the middle. CDR3 size: 14 residues. Using immunoSEQ multiplex PCR, the repertoire was profiled, and TCRdb retains in-frame clones only, with some absent. The sample consists of 200,000 or so clones, just under 85% of them appearing once. The V gene is TRBV19, the J gene TRBJ1-2, with TRBD1 as a possible D gene (5 bases). Sequencing was done on a sample of PBMCs or T cells enriched from blood (not recorded which). This TCR was recovered from a middle-aged woman with acute COVID-19. CDR3 sequence reads: CASSIVGRDYGYTF. The CDR3 nucleotides read TGTGCCAGTAGTATAGTTGGCAGGGACTATGGCTACACCTTC.